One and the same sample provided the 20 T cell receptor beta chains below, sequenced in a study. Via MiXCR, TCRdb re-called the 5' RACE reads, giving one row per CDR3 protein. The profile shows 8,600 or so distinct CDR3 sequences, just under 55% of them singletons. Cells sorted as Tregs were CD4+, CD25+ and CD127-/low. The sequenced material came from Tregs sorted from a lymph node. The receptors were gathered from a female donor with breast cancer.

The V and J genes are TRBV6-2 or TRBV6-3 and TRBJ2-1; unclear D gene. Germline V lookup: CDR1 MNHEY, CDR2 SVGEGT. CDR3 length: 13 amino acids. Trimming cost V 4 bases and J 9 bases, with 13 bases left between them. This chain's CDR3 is CASSSSIRSEQFF. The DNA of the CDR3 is TGTGCCAGCAGTTCATCGATTCGTAGTGAGCAGTTCTTC.

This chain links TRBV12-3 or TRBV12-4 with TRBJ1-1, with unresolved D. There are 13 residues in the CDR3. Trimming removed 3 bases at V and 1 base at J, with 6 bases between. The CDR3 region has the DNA TGTGCCAGCAGTTTTCCTGGGAACACTGAAGCTTTCTTT. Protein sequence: CASSFPGNTEAFF.

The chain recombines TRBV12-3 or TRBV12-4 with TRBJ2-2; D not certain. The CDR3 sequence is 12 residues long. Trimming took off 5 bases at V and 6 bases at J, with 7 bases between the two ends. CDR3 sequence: CASSNYPGELFF. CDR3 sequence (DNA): TGTGCCAGCAGTAATTACCCCGGGGAGCTGTTTTTT.

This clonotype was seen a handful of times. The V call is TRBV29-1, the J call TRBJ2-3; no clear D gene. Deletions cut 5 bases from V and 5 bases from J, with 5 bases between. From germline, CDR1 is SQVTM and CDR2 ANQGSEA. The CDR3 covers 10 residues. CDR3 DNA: TGCAGCGTTTGGGGAGATACGCAGTATTTT. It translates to CSVWGDTQYF.

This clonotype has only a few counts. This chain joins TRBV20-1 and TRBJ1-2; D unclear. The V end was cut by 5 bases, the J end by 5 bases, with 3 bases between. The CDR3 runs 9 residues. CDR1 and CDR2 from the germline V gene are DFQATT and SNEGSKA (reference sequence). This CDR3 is CSAYYGYTF. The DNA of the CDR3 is TGCAGTGCTTATTATGGCTACACCTTC.

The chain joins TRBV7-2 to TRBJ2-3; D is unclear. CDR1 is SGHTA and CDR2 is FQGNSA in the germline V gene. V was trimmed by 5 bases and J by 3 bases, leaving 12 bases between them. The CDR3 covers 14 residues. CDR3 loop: CASSKVGRTDTQYF. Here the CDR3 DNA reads TGTGCCAGCAGCAAGGTGGGCAGAACAGATACGCAGTATTTT.

CDR3 amino acids: CASSQGGGYGYTF. The CDR3 bases are TGTGCCAGCAGCCAAGGAGGAGGCTATGGCTACACCTTC. V gene TRBV3-1 combines with J gene TRBJ1-2, with no clear D. CDR1 and CDR2 from the germline V gene are LGHDT and YNNKEL (reference sequence). V was clipped by 1 base and J by 4 bases, with 7 bases between them. The CDR3 is made up of 13 amino acids. Combining the CDR3 with reference TRBV3-1 and TRBJ1-2 gives the whole variable domain DTAVSQTPKYLVTQMGNDKSIKCEQNLGHDTMYWYKQDSKKFLKIMFSYNNKELIINETVPNRFSPKSPDKAHLNLHINSLELGDSAVYFCASSQGGGYGYTFGSGTRLTVV.

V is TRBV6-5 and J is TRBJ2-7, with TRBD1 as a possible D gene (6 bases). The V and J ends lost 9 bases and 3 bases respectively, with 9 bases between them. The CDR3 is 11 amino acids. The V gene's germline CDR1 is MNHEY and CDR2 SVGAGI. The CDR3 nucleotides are TGTGCCAGTACCAGGGGCTACGAGCAGTACTTC. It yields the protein CASTRGYEQYF.

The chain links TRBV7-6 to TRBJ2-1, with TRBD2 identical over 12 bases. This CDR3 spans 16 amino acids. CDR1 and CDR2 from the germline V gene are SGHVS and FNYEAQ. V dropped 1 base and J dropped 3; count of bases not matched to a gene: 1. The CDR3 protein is CASSLEGLAGYNEQFF. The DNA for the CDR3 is TGTGCCAGCAGCTTAGAGGGACTAGCGGGCTACAATGAGCAGTTCTTC. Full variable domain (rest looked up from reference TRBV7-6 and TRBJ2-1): GAGVSQSPRYKVTKRGQDVALRCDPISGHVSLYWYRQALGQGPEFLTYFNYEAQQDKSGLPNDRFSAERPEGSISTLTIQRTEQRDSAMYRCASSLEGLAGYNEQFFGPGTRLTVL.

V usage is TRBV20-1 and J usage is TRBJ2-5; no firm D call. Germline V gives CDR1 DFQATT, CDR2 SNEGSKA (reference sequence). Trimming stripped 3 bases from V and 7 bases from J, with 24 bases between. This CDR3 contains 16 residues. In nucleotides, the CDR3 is TGCAGTGCTAGCCAATCTGCTAGTTTCATCGGTCGGACCCAGTACTTC. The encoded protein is CSASQSASFIGRTQYF.

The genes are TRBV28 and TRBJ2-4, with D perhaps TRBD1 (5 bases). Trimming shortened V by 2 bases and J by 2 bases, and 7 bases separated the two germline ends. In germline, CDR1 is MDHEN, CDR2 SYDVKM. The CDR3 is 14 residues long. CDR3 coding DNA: TGTGCCAGCAGTTTAAGGGGATCCAAAAACATTCAGTACTTC. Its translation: CASSLRGSKNIQYF.

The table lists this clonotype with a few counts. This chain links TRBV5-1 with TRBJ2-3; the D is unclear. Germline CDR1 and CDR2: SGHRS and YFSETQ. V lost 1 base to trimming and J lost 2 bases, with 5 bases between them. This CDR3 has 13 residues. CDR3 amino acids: CASSLIVTDTQYF. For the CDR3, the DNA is TGCGCCAGCAGCTTGATAGTCACAGATACGCAGTATTTT.

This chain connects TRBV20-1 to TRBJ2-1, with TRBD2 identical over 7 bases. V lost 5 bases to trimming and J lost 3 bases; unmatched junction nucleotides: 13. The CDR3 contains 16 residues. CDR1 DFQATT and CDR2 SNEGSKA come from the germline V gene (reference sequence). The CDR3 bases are TGCAGTGCTCTCGTTCGAAGCGGGGCCTTCTACAATGAGCAGTTCTTC. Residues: CSALVRSGAFYNEQFF.

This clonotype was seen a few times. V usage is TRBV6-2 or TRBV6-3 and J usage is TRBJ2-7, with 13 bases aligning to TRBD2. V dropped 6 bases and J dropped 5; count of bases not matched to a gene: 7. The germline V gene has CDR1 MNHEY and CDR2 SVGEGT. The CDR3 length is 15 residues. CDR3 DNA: TGTGCCAGCAGAGGGGGACTAGCGGGATCTCACGAGCAGTACTTC. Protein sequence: CASRGGLAGSHEQYF.

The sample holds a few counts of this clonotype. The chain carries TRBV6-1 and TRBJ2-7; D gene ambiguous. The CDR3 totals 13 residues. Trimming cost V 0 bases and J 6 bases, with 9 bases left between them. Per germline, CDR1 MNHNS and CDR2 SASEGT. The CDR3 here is CASSEASRCEQYF. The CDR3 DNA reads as TGTGCCAGCAGTGAAGCATCAAGGTGCGAGCAGTACTTC.

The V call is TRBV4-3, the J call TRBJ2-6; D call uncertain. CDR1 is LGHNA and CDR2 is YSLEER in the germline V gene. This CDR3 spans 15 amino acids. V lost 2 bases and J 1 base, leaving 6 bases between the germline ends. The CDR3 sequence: CASSQSESGANVLTF. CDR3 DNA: TGCGCCAGCAGCCAATCGGAATCTGGGGCCAACGTCCTGACTTTC.

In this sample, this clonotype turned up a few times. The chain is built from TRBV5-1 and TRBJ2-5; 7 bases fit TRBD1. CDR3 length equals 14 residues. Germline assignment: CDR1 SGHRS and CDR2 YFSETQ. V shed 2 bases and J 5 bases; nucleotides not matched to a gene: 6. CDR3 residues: CASSFGTVQETQYF. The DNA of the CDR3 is TGCGCCAGCAGCTTCGGGACAGTTCAGGAGACCCAGTACTTC. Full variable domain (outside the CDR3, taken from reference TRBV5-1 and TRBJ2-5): KAGVTQTPRYLIKTRGQQVTLSCSPISGHRSVSWYQQTPGQGLQFLFEYFSETQRNKGNFPGRFSGRQFSNSRSEMNVSTLELGDSALYLCASSFGTVQETQYFGPGTRLLVL.

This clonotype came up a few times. The CDR3 bases are TGTGCCAGCAGCTTAGTCGGTGTTTGGGAGCAGTTCTTC. Translation: CASSLVGVWEQFF. The chain is built from TRBV7-9 and TRBJ2-1; D call uncertain. Looked up from germline, CDR1 is SEHNR and CDR2 is FQNEAQ (reference sequence). V was clipped by 1 base and J by 10 bases, with 11 bases between them. This CDR3 spans 13 amino acids.

This CDR3 is CASSLAKTPGTEAFF. Written as DNA, the CDR3 is TGTGCCAGCAGCTTAGCCAAGACGCCGGGCACTGAAGCTTTCTTT. J is TRBJ1-1 and V is TRBV7-8; D gene uncertain. Between the trimmed V and J ends, which lost 0 bases and 4 bases, there was a span of 12 bases. The CDR3 is 15 residues long. The V gene's germline CDR1 is SGHVS and CDR2 FQNEAQ.

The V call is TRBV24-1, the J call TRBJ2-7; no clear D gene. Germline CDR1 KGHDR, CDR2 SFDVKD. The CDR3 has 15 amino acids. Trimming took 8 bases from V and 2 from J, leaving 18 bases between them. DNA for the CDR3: TGTGCCACCATCTATTTTTGGTATCTTCCCTACGAGCAGTACGTC. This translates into CATIYFWYLPYEQYV.